This T cell receptor (beta chain) was identified in a study of CD8+ T cells in alopecia areata. Remarks on this clone: As yet, its antigen is unknown.

V was pared by 6 bases and J by 4 bases, with 9 bases between. CDR3 length: 11 residues. The germline gives CDR1 SQVTM, CDR2 ANQGSEA. Overall study findings and caveats: TCRs were shared less clearly across patients than in mice, possibly for HLA-related reasons. Scalp data also include sequences from resident alphabeta T cells of normal skin. Compared with normal scalp, lesional scalp had higher clonality and more expanded CD8+ clones.

CD4+ and CD8+ T cells were sorted from PBMCs. Extraction and reverse transcription of RNA yielded cDNA as the sequencing template. Generated by immunoSEQ multiplex PCR, the TCRdb table keeps only in-frame clones and is missing some. The profile shows 150,000 to 200,000 clones, approximately 60% of them singletons. The sample consisted of CD4+ T cells sorted from blood. This clonotype originated in a human donor in good health. V and J are TRBV29-1 and TRBJ1-2, with D hard to call. The CDR3: CSVRTVYGYTF. The CDR3 DNA is TGCAGCGTCCGGACCGTCTATGGCTACACCTTC.